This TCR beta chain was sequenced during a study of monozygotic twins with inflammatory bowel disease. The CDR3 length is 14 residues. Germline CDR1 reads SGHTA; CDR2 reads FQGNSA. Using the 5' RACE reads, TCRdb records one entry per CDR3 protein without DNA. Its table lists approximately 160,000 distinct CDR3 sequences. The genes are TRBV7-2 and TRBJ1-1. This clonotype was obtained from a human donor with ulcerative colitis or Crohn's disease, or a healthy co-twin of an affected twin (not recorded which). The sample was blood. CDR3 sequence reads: CASSLKLMNTEAFF.